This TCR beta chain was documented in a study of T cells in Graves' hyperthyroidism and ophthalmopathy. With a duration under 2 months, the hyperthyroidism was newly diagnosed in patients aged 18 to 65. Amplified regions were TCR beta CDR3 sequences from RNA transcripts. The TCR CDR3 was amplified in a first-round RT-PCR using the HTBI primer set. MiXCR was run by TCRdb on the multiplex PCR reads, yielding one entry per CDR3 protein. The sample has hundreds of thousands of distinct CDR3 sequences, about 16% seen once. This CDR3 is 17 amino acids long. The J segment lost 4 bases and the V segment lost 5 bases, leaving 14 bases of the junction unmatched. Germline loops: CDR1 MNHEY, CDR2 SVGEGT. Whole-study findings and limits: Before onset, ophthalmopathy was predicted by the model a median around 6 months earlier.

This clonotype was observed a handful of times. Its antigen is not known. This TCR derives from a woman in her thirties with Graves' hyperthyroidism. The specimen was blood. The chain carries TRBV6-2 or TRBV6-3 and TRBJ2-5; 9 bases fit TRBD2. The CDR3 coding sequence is TGTGCCAGCAGTACCGCCCCTAGCGGGATGGGGAGAGAGACCCAGTACTTC. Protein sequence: CASSTAPSGMGRETQYF.